The entry below describes one TCR beta chain. The antigen it recognizes is unknown. Nothing much larger sits one base from this clone, and base qualities are not available. Donors were healthy HIV-negative adults with no recently reported acute infections or vaccinations. All donors were Caucasian adults living in Nashville, Tennessee, USA. CD4+ T cells were enriched by magnetic negative selection; naive cells were then positively selected on CD45RA, and the negative fraction formed the memory subset. Blood was obtained by leukapheresis, after which PBMCs were separated by Ficoll-Histopaque density gradient centrifugation and cryopreserved in liquid nitrogen vapor phase. Analytical flow cytometry was used to check the purity and quantity of each magnetically sorted T cell population. Genomic DNA was isolated from every sorted fraction and measured by UV absorbance on a Nanodrop 2000c. At the junction V is shortened by 5 bases and J by 8 bases; bases outside the gene matches: 6. CDR1 MDHEN and CDR2 SYDVKM were looked up in the germline V gene. The CDR3 spans 14 residues, from the cysteine through the phenylalanine. Of the read, only the CDR3 DNA is kept; its 42 bases are in frame from base 1.

This record belongs to a study of shared clonotypes between healthy human individuals (dated by TCRdb to about 2020). Context from the whole study: Three men and two women, aged 18 to 49 years, made up the cohort. For each donor, CD4 naive and CD4 memory were each run on three plates, CD8 naive on two plates, and CD8 memory on one plate. Each donor's leukapheresis produced roughly between roughly 0.9 and 8.9 billion PBMCs. To increase sequencing depth and limit assay-specific biases, TCR repertoire library preparation and sequencing were carried out by different laboratories using diverse techniques. To estimate repertoire size and how much clonotype sharing occurs between individuals, the study deeply sequenced the blood TCR repertoires of five healthy adults.

Using the deep immunoSEQ assay, multiplex PCR amplified TCR CDR3 regions from genomic DNA. For each cell subset, the extracted genomic DNA was distributed evenly across all wells of several immunoSEQ 96-well plates, and each plate served as one replicate. For sorted subsets, around 200 ng genomic DNA, equal to approximately 30,000 T cell genomes, was loaded into each replicate PCR. Purified libraries were measured with a Qubit 3.0 fluorometer, size-checked on a Bioanalyzer 2100, and measured again with the KAPA Library Quantification kit. Every immunoSEQ 96-well plate was sequenced on a dedicated single-read 150-cycle Illumina NextSeq 550 flow cell. In the source study's methods: Because the immunoSEQ output included only junctional sequences and no quality scores, the filtering could not be the same as the filtering used for full-length reads. To assign V/J genes and CDR3, sequences were annotated using PyIR, a Python wrapper for IgBLAST v1.9, with IMGT germline references. Reads with weak V/J assignments (E-value above 1e-6), missing CDR3, stop codons, out-of-frame junctions, or ambiguous translated residues were removed. V3J clonotypes were defined by identical inferred V gene, J gene, and CDR3 amino acid sequence. Percentage overlap between repertoires was calculated by dividing the number of shared unique clonotypes by the size of the smaller repertoire. Repertoire richness was assessed with RTK rarefaction, the Chao1 estimator, and Recon v2.1 estimates of unobserved clonotypes. Generation probabilities for all TCRbeta clonotypes obtained by the gDNA method from a handful of donors were computed using OLGA. The source is immuneACCESS, and TCRdb retained only in-frame sequences with V and J called. Part of the clones is not carried over; for the studies checked, unresolved V genes explain less than half of this, and the remainder is unexplained. V, J and clone size are those of that table, while D and trimming were read from the DNA. The sample contains about 1 million clones, roughly 80% of them found a single time. Approximately 1.5% of the sample rests with the top ten.

Results and caveats for the whole study, not just this receptor: Compared with non-shared clonotypes, clonotypes shared by all four sorted-subset donors had higher generation probabilities. Sampling was restricted to blood, and TCR repertoires in tissues likely differ from the TCR repertoires found in blood. Rarefaction of sorted-subset datasets indicated incomplete sequencing despite the large sequencing depth. Pairwise subsampling indicated that sequencing depth was expected to affect the degree of clonotype sharing among donors. The small number of donors limited the genetic and exposure-history diversity represented. Naive subsets generally had larger estimated clonotype richness than memory subsets. When several donors were compared, the shared fraction of clonotypes was about 5.5% for naive CD4, about 4% for naive CD8, roughly 2.5% for memory CD4, and 0.35% to 0.4% for memory CD8.

Material for sequencing was memory CD4+ T cells sorted from blood. Read against the paper, the sample's cell subset or site label means: CD45RA-negative fraction. The rearranged chain carries TRBV28 and TRBJ1-4, with 9 junctional bases fitting TRBD1. This clonotype was sampled from a man in his late teens or twenties in good health. The CDR3 amino acid sequence is: CASSTDRGGEKLFF. The DNA sequence follows: TGTGCCAGCAGTACGGACAGGGGTGGCGAAAAACTGTTTTTT.